This T cell receptor (beta chain) is from a study of blood T cells in healthy people across ages. PBMCs, at least 7 million per sample, were isolated. This clonotype was seen a single time. Its antigen is as yet unknown. V gave up 5 bases and J gave up 4 bases, with 10 bases separating them. This CDR3 region has 13 residues. A second PCR, run for roughly 7 to 12 cycles, used a sample-barcoded 5' primer plus a J-beta primer mix. TCRdb used MiXCR to reprocess the 5' RACE reads, holding one entry per CDR3 protein. The sample consists of approximately 880,000 distinct CDR3 sequences, around 48% of them appearing once. Study-wide results and caveats: There were more naive CD4+ cells and higher diversity in long-lived donors than in aged donors.

The chain recombines TRBV12-3 or TRBV12-4 with TRBJ2-3; TRBD2 might be the D (6 bases). This TCR derives from a man aged 25-45 years in good health. Sequencing was carried out using blood. The CDR3: CASSAGRSDTQYF. The CDR3 DNA reads TGTGCCAGCAGTGCGGGGAGGTCAGATACGCAGTATTTT.